This entry concerns a single T cell receptor beta chain. Its antigen is currently not known. Base qualities are missing; no much larger clone stands one base away. Participants in the prospective study were aged 18 to 89 years, lived in under 30 United States geographic areas, and enrolled through a virtual design. In the prospective study, cohorts were assigned on the basis of participant-reported clinical history obtained from a screening survey and a study questionnaire. ImmuneRACE Cohort 3 recovered participants were defined by two consecutive negative NP/OP PCR tests, healthcare professional clearance, or symptom resolution. In the prospective study, whole blood, serum and a nasopharyngeal or oropharyngeal swab were collected from each participant by mobile phlebotomists. Participants in the prospective study had the option to provide additional blood draws and questionnaires over a roughly two-month period. Blood samples from the prospective study were shipped frozen or at room temperature prior to DNA extraction.

The immunoSEQ Assay, a bias-controlled multiplex PCR, was used to amplify TCRbeta CDR3 regions from genomic DNA. Processing in the source paper ran as follows. The number of nucleated cells in each sample was estimated by amplification of reference gene primers within the assay. To quantify the absolute abundance of each unique TCRbeta CDR3 rearrangement, sequence reads were collapsed and filtered. For each sample, productive Simpson clonality was calculated as the square root of Simpson's diversity index over productive rearrangements. The clones in this table, taken by TCRdb from immuneACCESS, are in-frame only. Not every clone is retained; where verified, under half of the shortfall comes from an unresolved V gene, and the cause of the rest is unknown. The DNA gave D and trimming, while V, J and clone size come from that table. The sample has 250,000 to 300,000 clones on record, approximately 88% of them singletons. 1.5% to 2% of the sample is taken by the ten largest.

The data derive from a study of blood T cell repertoires in COVID-19 (TCRdb year 2020). Study-level background: Collaborator samples came from the United States, Italy and Spain and covered acute and convalescent phases of COVID-19. The samples were drawn from two sources: the first 160 participants of the ongoing ImmuneRACE study, and 950 to 1,500 subjects contributed by 6 global collaborators. Where available, HLA class I and class II types were obtained from metadata supplied by the sample provider rather than from assay-based typing. The repertoires were made available in a free public database intended to serve as a resource for research on the immune response to SARS-CoV-2. The prospective study material was composed of cDNA or gDNA derived from T cells, B-cell-depleted T cells, or PBMCs. Deeply sampled blood TCRbeta repertoires from subjects exposed to, actively infected with, or recovered from COVID-19 were included in the dataset. The sample metadata nearly always contained a de-identified subject ID, COVID-19 status, age in years and sex.

The investigation overall reported the following: The quantity of clinical and demographic metadata differed by source and by participant and was supplied without curation.

V drops 5 bases and J drops 5 bases, leaving 20 bases in between. The germline V gene supplies CDR1 SGHVS and CDR2 FNYEAQ. Measured from the cysteine to the phenylalanine, the CDR3 is 16 residues long. Only the CDR3 portion is preserved as DNA: 48 bases, with reading frame beginning at the first base. The chain joins TRBV7-6 to TRBJ2-3, with TRBD2 perhaps the D gene, on 7 matching bases. The specimen was PBMCs or T cells enriched from blood (not recorded which). The receptor was isolated from a woman between 40 and 50 years old who had recovered from COVID-19. The DNA is TGTGCCAGCAGCCAAGGAGGGGGGGCCTTTGGAGATACGCAGTATTTT. Translated, it reads CASSQGGGAFGDTQYF.